This T cell receptor (beta chain) was found in a study of cytomegalovirus exposure and HLA in healthy donors. For this clone: The antigen is not known.

Study-wide findings and caveats: Three CMV-associated chains proved CMV antigen-specific in vitro. There were some V segments, including TRBV6-2 and TRBV6-3, excluded as indistinguishable. Accurate prediction of most subjects' HLA-A and HLA-B alleles from TCR beta sequences was reported.

This CDR3 region has 14 residues. V was trimmed by 4 bases and J by 3 bases, leaving 13 bases between them. Germline CDR1 is MNHNS and CDR2 is SASEGT. Primers for the PCR totalled 60 Vbeta and 13 Jbeta. Using immunoSEQ multiplex PCR, the repertoire was profiled, and TCRdb retains in-frame clones only, with some absent. The data contain roughly 150,000 clones, 82% of them seen just once; the ten biggest clones take up approximately 6.3%. This receptor was identified in a woman aged 45 to 65 in good health and CMV-seropositive. Sequenced input: PBMCs. This chain connects TRBV6-1 to TRBJ2-7; a weak D match, TRBD1 (6 bases). The DNA of the CDR3 is TGTGCCAGCAGTGTATCAGGGGATCACTACGAGCAGTACTTC. This codes for CASSVSGDHYEQYF.